This TCR beta chain came from a study of T cell repertoires in cytomegalovirus infection (dated by TCRdb to about 2019). General notes on the study: Recently identified HLA-C-restricted CMV epitopes, whose presentation resists viral immunomodulation, were targeted by peptide stimulations together with well-studied HLA-B-restricted epitopes. Donor HLA type was relevant to the analysis, as public TCR beta signatures indicated carriage of CMV infection together with the matching HLA type. Results and caveats for the whole study, not just this receptor: In both this cohort and an independent roughly 350-donor cohort, the cumulative frequency of public TCR beta family members distinguished carriers of CMV infection plus the relevant HLA type. The ex vivo response was dominated by HLA-C-restricted CMV-specific TCR beta clonotypes, which also provided the single most frequent clonotype in two of eight donors.

The sequencer was an Illumina HiSeq 1500. Starting from the raw public reads, TCRdb applied fastp trimming at Q25, assembled clones with MiXCR and retained in-frame beta chains. Every entry covers one CDR3 protein and lists the most common genes and DNA from its rows. The sample includes under 450,000 distinct CDR3 sequences, with roughly 36% observed a single time. The top ten hold about 13% of the sample. Note on this clonotype: The antigen it recognizes is unknown. No qualities accompany the bases; no much larger clone lies one base away.

V loses 5 bases at its end and J loses 7 bases; junction bases beyond the gene matches: 13. Including cysteine and phenylalanine, the CDR3 has 16 amino acids. Only the CDR3 DNA is retained, 48 bases long and in frame from the first base. The germline V gene provides CDR1 SGHVS and CDR2 FQNEAQ. Taken with the paper, the label for treatment or condition translates to: in vitro stimulation with specific CMV peptide epitopes to enrich CMV-specific T cells. The chain uses TRBV7-8 and TRBJ2-5, with TRBD1 identical over 10 junction bases. The TCR sequence derives from a human donor in good health (CMV status not recorded). Some clones in this sample may be carry-over from other donors' samples. The sample here was cultured PBMCs, taken from culture after CMV antigen stimulation. Here the CDR3 is given as CASSQPGQGSVGTQYF. Here is the DNA: TGTGCCAGCAGCCAACCGGGACAGGGGTCCGTTGGGACCCAGTACTTC.